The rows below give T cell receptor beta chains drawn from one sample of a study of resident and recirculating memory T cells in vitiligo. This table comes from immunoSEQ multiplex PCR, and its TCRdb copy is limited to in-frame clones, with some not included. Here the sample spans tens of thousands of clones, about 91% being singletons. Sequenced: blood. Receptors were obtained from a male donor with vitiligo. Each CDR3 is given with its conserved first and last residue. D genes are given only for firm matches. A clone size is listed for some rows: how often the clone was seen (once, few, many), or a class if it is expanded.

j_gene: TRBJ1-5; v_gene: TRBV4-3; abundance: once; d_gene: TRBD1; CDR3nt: TGCGCCAGCAGCCAGGGACAGTATAGCAATCAGCCCCAGCATTTT; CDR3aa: CASSQGQYSNQPQHF
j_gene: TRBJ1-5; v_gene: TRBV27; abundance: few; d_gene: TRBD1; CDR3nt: TGTGCCAGCAGTTTCCAGGGGGCGGGCAATCAGCCCCAGCATTTT; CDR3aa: CASSFQGAGNQPQHF
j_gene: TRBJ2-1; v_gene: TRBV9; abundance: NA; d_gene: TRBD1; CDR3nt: TGTGCCAGCAGCGCACAGGGGTCGCTTTGGTACAATGAGCAGTTCTTC; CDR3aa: CASSAQGSLWYNEQFF
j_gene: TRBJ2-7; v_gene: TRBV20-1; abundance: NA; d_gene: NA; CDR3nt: TGCAGTGCGCAGGACACCTACGAGCAGTACTTC; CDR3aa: CSAQDTYEQYF
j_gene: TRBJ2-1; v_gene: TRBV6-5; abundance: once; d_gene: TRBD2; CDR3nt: TGTGCCAGCAGTTCCCAGGAGCTAGCGGGACTCAATGAGCAGTTCTTC; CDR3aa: CASSSQELAGLNEQFF
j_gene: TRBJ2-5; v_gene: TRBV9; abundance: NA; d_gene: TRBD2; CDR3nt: TGTGCCAGTGGGGAGGGGATGGAAGAGACCCAGTACTTC; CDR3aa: CASGEGMEETQYF
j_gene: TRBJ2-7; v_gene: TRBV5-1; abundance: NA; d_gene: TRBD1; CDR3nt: TGCGCCAGCAGCTCGGACAGGGACGGGCGCGAGCAGTACTTC; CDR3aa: CASSSDRDGREQYF
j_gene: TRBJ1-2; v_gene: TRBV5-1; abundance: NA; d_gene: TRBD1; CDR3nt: TGCGCCAGCAGCTTGGTGGGACAGGGAATCGCGGATGGCTACACCTTC; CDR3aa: CASSLVGQGIADGYTF
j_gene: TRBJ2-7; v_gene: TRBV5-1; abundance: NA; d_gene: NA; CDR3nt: TGCGCCTCCCAAGGGGCAGGGCCCTACGAGCAGTACTTC; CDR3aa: CASQGAGPYEQYF
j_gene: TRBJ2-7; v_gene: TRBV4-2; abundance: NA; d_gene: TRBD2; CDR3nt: TGTGCCAGCAGCCAAGGACTAGCGGGAGTCTACGAGCAGTACTTC; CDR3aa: CASSQGLAGVYEQYF
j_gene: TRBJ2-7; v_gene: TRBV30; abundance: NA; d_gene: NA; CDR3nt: TGTGCCTGGGGTGGACTGGCGGGCCGAACCGGGCAGTACTTC; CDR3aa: CAWGGLAGRTGQYF
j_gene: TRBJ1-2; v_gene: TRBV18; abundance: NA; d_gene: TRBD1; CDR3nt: TGTGCCAGCTCACCACTAACGCCAGGGGGGTATGGCTACACCTTC; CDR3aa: CASSPLTPGGYGYTF
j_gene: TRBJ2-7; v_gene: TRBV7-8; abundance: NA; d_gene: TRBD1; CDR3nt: TGTGCCAGCAGCTTAGACAGGGGCTACGAGCAGTACTTC; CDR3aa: CASSLDRGYEQYF
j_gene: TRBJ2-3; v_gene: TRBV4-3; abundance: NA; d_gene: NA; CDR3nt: TGCGCCAGCAGCCCCAAAGCGGGACACACAGATACGCAGTATTTT; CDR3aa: CASSPKAGHTDTQYF
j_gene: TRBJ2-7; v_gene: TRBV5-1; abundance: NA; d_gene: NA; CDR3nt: TGCGCCAGCAGCTTGGTTGGGGCTTCCTACGAGCAGTACTTC; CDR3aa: CASSLVGASYEQYF
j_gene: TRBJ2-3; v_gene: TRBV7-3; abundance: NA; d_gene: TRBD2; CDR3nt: TGTGCCAGCAGCTTACTAGCGGGTCAAGGTCCTTCGGATACGCAGTATTTT; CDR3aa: CASSLLAGQGPSDTQYF
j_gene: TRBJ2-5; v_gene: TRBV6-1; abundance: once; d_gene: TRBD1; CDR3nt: TGTGCCAGTCCTAGCCGGGACAGGGGGCGGGGGACCCAGTACTTC; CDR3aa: CASPSRDRGRGTQYF
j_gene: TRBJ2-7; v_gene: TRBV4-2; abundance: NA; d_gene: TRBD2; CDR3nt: TGTGCCAGCAGCCGCGTCGGGACTAGCGGGGGAGAGCAGTACTTC; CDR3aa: CASSRVGTSGGEQYF
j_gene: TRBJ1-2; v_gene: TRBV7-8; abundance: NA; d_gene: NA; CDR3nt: TGTGCCAGCAGCTTAGGGGAGGAGGACTATGGCTACACCTTC; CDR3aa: CASSLGEEDYGYTF
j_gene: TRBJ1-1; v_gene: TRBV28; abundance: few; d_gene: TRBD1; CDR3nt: TGTGCCAGCAGTTTATCCTCGACAGGGGGAAGATACACTGAAGCTTTCTTT; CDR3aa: CASSLSSTGGRYTEAFF
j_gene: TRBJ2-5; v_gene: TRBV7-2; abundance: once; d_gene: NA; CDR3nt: TGTGCCAGCAGCTATCAGGGGGGAAACCAAGAGACCCAGTACTTC; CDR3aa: CASSYQGGNQETQYF
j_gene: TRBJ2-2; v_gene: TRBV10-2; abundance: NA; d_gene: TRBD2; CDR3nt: TGCGCCAGCAGTGATTCCGGGACTAGCGGGAGAGGCACCGGGGAGCTGTTTTTT; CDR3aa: CASSDSGTSGRGTGELFF
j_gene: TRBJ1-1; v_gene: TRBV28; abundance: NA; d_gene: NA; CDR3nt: TGTGCCAGCAGTTTAGGGTCAGGGCGCCAAGCTTTCTTT; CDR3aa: CASSLGSGRQAFF
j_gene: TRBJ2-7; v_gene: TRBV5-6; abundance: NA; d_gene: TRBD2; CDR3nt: TGTGCCAGCAGCTTGGCTAGCGGGCTCTACGAGCAGTACTTC; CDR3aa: CASSLASGLYEQYF
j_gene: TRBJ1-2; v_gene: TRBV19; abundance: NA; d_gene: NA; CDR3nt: TGTGCCAGTAGTAGGGGGCCCACCCATGGTGGCTACACCTTC; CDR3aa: CASSRGPTHGGYTF
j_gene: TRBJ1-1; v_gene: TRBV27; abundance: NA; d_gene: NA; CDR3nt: TGTGCCAGCAGTCCCATATACAGGGCACGGGAAGCTTTCTTT; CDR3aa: CASSPIYRAREAFF
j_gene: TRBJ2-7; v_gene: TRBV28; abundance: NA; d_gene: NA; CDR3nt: TGTGCCAGCAGTTTATGGGACGGGAGTGAATACGAGCAGTACTTC; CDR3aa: CASSLWDGSEYEQYF
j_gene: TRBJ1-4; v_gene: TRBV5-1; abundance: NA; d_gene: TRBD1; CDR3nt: TGCGCCAGCAGATTACAGGGGGCGCAGACTAATGAAAAACTGTTTTTT; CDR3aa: CASRLQGAQTNEKLFF
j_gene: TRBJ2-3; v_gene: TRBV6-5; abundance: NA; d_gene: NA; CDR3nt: TGTGCCAGCAGTCCACAGAGCGGTTTAAATACGCAGTATTTT; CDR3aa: CASSPQSGLNTQYF
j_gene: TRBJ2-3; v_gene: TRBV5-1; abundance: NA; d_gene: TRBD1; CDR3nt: TGCGCCAGCAGCTTAGGACAGGGGGCATCGGGAGATACGCAGTATTTT; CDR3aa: CASSLGQGASGDTQYF
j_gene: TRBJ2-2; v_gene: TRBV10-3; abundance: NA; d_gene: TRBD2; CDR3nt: TGTGCCATCAGTCCGACTAGCGGGAGCACCGGGGAGCTGTTTTTT; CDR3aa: CAISPTSGSTGELFF
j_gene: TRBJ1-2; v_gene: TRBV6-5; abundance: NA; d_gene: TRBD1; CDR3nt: TGTGCCAGCAGTCCAGGGGGTAACTATGGCTACACCTTC; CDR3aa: CASSPGGNYGYTF
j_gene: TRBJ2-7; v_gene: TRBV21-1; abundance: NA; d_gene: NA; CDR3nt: TGTGCCAGCAACCAACAGTGCCGGGAGCAGTACTTC; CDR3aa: CASNQQCREQYF
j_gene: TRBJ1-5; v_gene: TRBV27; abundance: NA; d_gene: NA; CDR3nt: TGTGCCAGCAGCGATGGGGGGGGGCCCTATACTTATAGCAATCAGCCCCAGCATTTT; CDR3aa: CASSDGGGPYTYSNQPQHF
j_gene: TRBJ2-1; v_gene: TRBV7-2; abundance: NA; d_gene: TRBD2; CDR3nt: TGTGCCAGCAGCCAGGGACTAGTCTCAATGGGTGAGCAGTTCTTC; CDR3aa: CASSQGLVSMGEQFF
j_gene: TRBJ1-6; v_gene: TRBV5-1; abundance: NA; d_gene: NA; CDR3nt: TGCGCCAGCAGCTTGGCCGGGGGGCGGTATAATTCACCCCTCCACTTT; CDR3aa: CASSLAGGRYNSPLHF
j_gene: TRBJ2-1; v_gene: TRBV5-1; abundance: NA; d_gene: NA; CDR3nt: TGCGCCAGCAGTTCTCAGGGAAGCTCCTACAATGAGCAGTTCTTC; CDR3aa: CASSSQGSSYNEQFF
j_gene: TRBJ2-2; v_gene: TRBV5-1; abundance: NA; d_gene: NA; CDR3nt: TGCGCCAGCAGCTTGGGAGTGTCGGGTGGGGAGCTGTTTTTT; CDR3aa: CASSLGVSGGELFF
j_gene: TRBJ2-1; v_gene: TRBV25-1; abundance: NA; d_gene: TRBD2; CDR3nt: TGTGCCAGCAGTGGCCTGGCGGGAGGAAATGAGCAGTTCTTC; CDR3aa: CASSGLAGGNEQFF
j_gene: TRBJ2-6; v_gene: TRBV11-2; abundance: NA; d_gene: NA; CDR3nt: TGTGCCAGCAGCTTAACGAGACTAGAATACTTTGGGGCCAACGTCCTGACTTTC; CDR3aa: CASSLTRLEYFGANVLTF
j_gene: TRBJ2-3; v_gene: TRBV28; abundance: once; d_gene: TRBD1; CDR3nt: TGTGCCAGCAGCTACCCAATCGACAGGGCCACAGATACGCAGTATTTT; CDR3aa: CASSYPIDRATDTQYF
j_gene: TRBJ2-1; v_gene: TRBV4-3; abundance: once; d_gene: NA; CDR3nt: TGCGCCAGCAGCGGGACTTTGGGTAATGAGCAGTTCTTC; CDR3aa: CASSGTLGNEQFF
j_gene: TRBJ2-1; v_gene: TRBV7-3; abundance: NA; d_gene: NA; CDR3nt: TGTGCCAGCAGCTTATCCGTCCCCACACAGTGGTATAGCGACTACAATGAGCAGTTCTTC; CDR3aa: CASSLSVPTQWYSDYNEQFF
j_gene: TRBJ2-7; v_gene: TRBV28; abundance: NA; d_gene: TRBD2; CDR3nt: TGTGCCGGTGGGCGCTCGGGGGGAGAGCAGTACTTC; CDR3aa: CAGGRSGGEQYF
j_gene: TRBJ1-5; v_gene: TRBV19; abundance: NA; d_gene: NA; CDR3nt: TGTGCCAGTAGTATATCACAGAATGCCTATAGCAATCAGCCCCAGCATTTT; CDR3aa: CASSISQNAYSNQPQHF
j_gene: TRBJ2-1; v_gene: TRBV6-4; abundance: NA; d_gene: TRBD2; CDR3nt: TGTGCCAGCAGTGACCCCCTACGGACCGGGAGGGCCAGGGACAATGAGCAGTTCTTC; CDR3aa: CASSDPLRTGRARDNEQFF
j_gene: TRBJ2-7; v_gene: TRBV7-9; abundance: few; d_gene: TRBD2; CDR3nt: TGTGCCAGCACCAGCCCCGGACTAGCGGGTTCCGAGCAGTACTTC; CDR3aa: CASTSPGLAGSEQYF
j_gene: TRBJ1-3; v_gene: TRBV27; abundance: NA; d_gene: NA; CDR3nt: TGTGCCAGCAGACGCACCGGGACTTCTGGAAACACCATATATTTT; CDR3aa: CASRRTGTSGNTIYF
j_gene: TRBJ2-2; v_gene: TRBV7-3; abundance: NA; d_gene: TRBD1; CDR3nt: TGTGCCAGCAGCCCGACAGGGGGCGTGAACACCGGGGAGCTGTTTTTT; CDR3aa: CASSPTGGVNTGELFF
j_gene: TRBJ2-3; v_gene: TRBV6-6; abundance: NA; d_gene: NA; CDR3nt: TGTGCCAGCAGCCGTGGACTGCCCACTTTT; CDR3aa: CASSRGLPTF
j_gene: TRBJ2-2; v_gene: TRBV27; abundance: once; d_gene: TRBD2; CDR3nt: TGTGCCAGCAGGGCGGGAGGCCCATACACCGGGGAGCTGTTTTTT; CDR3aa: CASRAGGPYTGELFF
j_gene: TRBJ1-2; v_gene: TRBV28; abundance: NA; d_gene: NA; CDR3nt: TGTGCCAGCAGTTTAAGTAAATGGACAGACTATGGCTACACCTTC; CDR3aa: CASSLSKWTDYGYTF